This entry is about one T cell receptor beta chain. This CDR3 region has 16 residues. The germline V gene encodes CDR1 SGHNT and CDR2 YYREEE (reference sequence). The trim removed 1 base at V and 5 bases at J, leaving 8 bases unmatched. The data were produced by immunoSEQ multiplex PCR, yet TCRdb's version contains in-frame clones alone and is incomplete. The sample holds approximately 13,000 clones, over 65% seen once. This entry belongs to a study of PD-1 blockade in classical Hodgkin lymphoma. With no exception, relapse followed autologous stem cell transplantation in all patients, and brentuximab vedotin exposure varied.

The sequence was collected from a human donor with classical Hodgkin lymphoma. V and J are TRBV5-4 and TRBJ2-1, with TRBD1 matching over 8 bases. Sequenced here: peripheral blood mononuclear cells (PBMCs), sampled at baseline. Here the CDR3 reads CASSLLTGGRHNEQFF. The DNA of the CDR3 is TGTGCCAGCAGCTTGTTAACAGGGGGTAGGCACAATGAGCAGTTCTTC. The full variable domain, its missing parts supplied by reference TRBV5-4 and TRBJ2-1, is ETGVTQSPTHLIKTRGQQVTLRCSSQSGHNTVSWYQQALGQGPQFIFQYYREEENGRGNFPPRFSGLQFPNYSSELNVNALELDDSALYLCASSLLTGGRHNEQFFGPGTRLTVL.